This entry concerns a single T cell receptor beta chain. As yet, its antigen is unknown. 5'RACE template switching produced TCR cDNA carrying a universal primer site and UMIs. TCRdb re-called the 5' RACE reads through MiXCR, storing one row per CDR3 protein. The data show more than 350,000 distinct CDR3 sequences, with approximately 10% seen just once and about 17% held by the top ten. The data were taken from a study of T cells after yellow fever vaccination. The study, taken as a whole, reports: The appearance of a small share of clonotypes in both CD4 and CD8 compartments was observed.

This specimen was PBMCs, taken on the day of the first yellow fever vaccination. This clonotype originated in a man between 18 and 29 years old who received the YFV17D yellow fever vaccine.

This chain's CDR3 is CASSSLRGGPSEQYV. CDR3 nucleotides: TGTGCCAGCAGCTCCCTGCGGGGGGGGCCTTCCGAGCAGTACGTC. The J gene is TRBJ2-7, the V gene TRBV11-2; 9 positions match TRBD2. CDR3 length: 15 amino acids. Trimming removed 4 bases from V and 6 bases from J; junction bases left unmatched: 10. In germline, CDR1 is SGHAT, CDR2 FQNNGV.